Listed here are 30 T cell receptor beta chains from one sample, sequenced in a study of memory CD4+ T cells and cytomegalovirus serostatus. Single viable CD3+CD4+CD8-CD45RO+ cells were sorted as the memory CD4+ T cells. Assay: immunoSEQ multiplex PCR; the TCRdb copy retains only in-frame clones and omits some. The repertoire consists of 50,000 to 75,000 clones, with around 86% occurring once and the leading ten covering approximately 0.92%. The sequenced sample consisted of memory CD4+ T cells from blood. The source of these receptors is an adult in good health and CMV-seronegative.

The gene calls are TRBV27 and TRBJ2-1, with 9 bases that match TRBD2. This CDR3 has 15 amino acids. From germline, CDR1 is MNHEY and CDR2 SMNVEV (reference sequence). The J segment lost 6 bases and the V segment lost 5 bases, leaving 8 bases of the junction unmatched. CDR3 region: CASSAGGVPGNEQFF. CDR3 nucleotides: TGTGCCAGCAGTGCGGGAGGGGTACCGGGCAATGAGCAGTTCTTC.

The sample holds a few counts of this clone. This sequence joins TRBV18 and TRBJ1-1, with D maybe TRBD1 (5 bases). The CDR3 is 15 amino acids. The germline V and J ends were trimmed by 1 base and 5 bases, with 14 bases remaining between them. CDR1 KGHSH and CDR2 LQKENI come from the germline V gene. CDR3 sequence (DNA): TGTGCCAGCTCACCACGGGACGGAGAGGAGACTGAAGCTTTCTTT. Translated: CASSPRDGEETEAFF.

The V and J genes are TRBV7-2 and TRBJ1-2; D possibly corresponds to TRBD1 (5 bases). Looked up from germline, CDR1 is SGHTA and CDR2 is FQGNSA. Deletions cut 1 base from V and 8 bases from J, with 11 bases between. The CDR3 sequence is 13 residues long. This CDR3 reads CASSLEEGVGYTF. CDR3 DNA sequence: TGTGCCAGCAGCTTAGAGGAAGGGGTAGGCTACACCTTC. Supplemented by reference TRBV7-2 and TRBJ1-2, the full variable domain reads GAGVSQSPSNKVTEKGKDVELRCDPISGHTALYWYRQSLGQGLEFLIYFQGNSAPDKSGLPSDRFSAERTGGSVSTLTIQRTQQEDSAVYLCASSLEEGVGYTFGSGTRLTVV.

The V gene is TRBV5-1, the J gene TRBJ2-5; 9 nucleotides match TRBD2. This CDR3 comprises 17 residues. CDR1 SGHRS and CDR2 YFSETQ come from the germline V gene. The ends lost 0 bases at V and 5 bases at J; junction bases unmatched: 11. CDR3 sequence: CASSLARISGSGETQYF. CDR3 DNA: TGCGCCAGCAGCTTGGCCCGGATTAGCGGGAGTGGGGAGACCCAGTACTTC. Together with reference TRBV5-1 and TRBJ2-5, the CDR3 gives the full variable domain: KAGVTQTPRYLIKTRGQQVTLSCSPISGHRSVSWYQQTPGQGLQFLFEYFSETQRNKGNFPGRFSGRQFSNSRSEMNVSTLELGDSALYLCASSLARISGSGETQYFGPGTRLLVL.

J is TRBJ1-1 and V is TRBV7-9; D is possibly TRBD1 (6 bases). The germline gives CDR1 SEHNR, CDR2 FQNEAQ (reference sequence). Trimming left V 5 bases short and J 2 bases short, with 18 bases between. CDR3 length: 16 amino acids. The CDR3 region has the DNA TGTGCCAGCAGCATATCGGGCGCGGGGGGCAACACTGAAGCTTTCTTT. Its translation: CASSISGAGGNTEAFF.

The chain uses TRBV7-3 and TRBJ2-3; TRBD2 matches at 11 bases. The CDR3 is 15 residues long. Per the germline V gene, CDR1 is SGHTA and CDR2 is FQGTGA. V lost 5 bases to trimming and J lost 1 base; unmatched junction nucleotides: 2. In DNA form, the CDR3 reads TGTGCCAGCAGCAAGGGACTAGCGGGCACAGATACGCAGTATTTT. Protein sequence: CASSKGLAGTDTQYF.

The chain uses TRBV28 and TRBJ1-2, with 7 bases identical to TRBD1. The junction had 7 bases not matched to a gene; V was cut back by 7 bases and J by 2 bases. Germline V gene sequence: CDR1 MDHEN, CDR2 SYDVKM. This CDR3 is 14 amino acids long. The CDR3 loop reads CASTRGTRNYGYTF. The CDR3 DNA is TGTGCCAGCACCAGGGGGACGAGGAACTATGGCTACACCTTC.

The V gene is TRBV28, the J gene TRBJ1-5, with a weak D call TRBD1 (5 bases). Germline assignment: CDR1 MDHEN and CDR2 SYDVKM. V dropped 4 bases and J dropped 4 bases, with 14 bases sitting between them. The CDR3 spans 15 residues. This CDR3 is CASSSYTGANQPQHF. CDR3 nucleotides: TGTGCCAGCAGTTCGTATACAGGAGCGAATCAGCCCCAGCATTTT.

The chain links TRBV12-5 to TRBJ1-3, with D perhaps matching TRBD1 (5 bases). This CDR3 contains 14 residues. V was pared by 7 bases and J by 0 bases, with 10 bases between. Germline V gene data show CDR1 as LGHNT and CDR2 as FRNRAP. CDR3 loop: CASVRGSSGNTIYF. In nucleotides, the CDR3 is TGTGCTAGTGTCCGGGGGTCCTCTGGAAACACCATATATTTT.

V is TRBV6-1 and J is TRBJ1-1; no definite D call. Trimming shortened V by 2 bases and J by 1 base, and 8 bases separated the two germline ends. Germline CDR1 reads MNHNS; CDR2 reads SASEGT. The CDR3 is 14 residues long. The CDR3, as DNA: TGTGCCAGCAGTGAATCTTGGGGGAACACTGAAGCTTTCTTT. Translating gives CASSESWGNTEAFF.

This clone appeared a few times. J is TRBJ1-1 and V is TRBV5-1; TRBD1 matches at 7 bases. The CDR3 spans 11 residues. Germline lookup yields CDR1 SGHRS and CDR2 YFSETQ. The V gene end was trimmed by 4 bases and the J gene end by 8 bases; junction bases not matched to a gene: 2. CDR3: CASSADREAFF. The DNA of the CDR3 is TGCGCCAGCAGCGCGGACAGGGAAGCTTTCTTT.

This chain uses TRBV5-4 with TRBJ1-3; no clear D. The CDR3 is 12 amino acids. Germline V CDR1 and CDR2: SGHNT, YYREEE (reference sequence). The V end was cut by 1 base, the J end by 7 bases, with 6 bases between. CDR3 DNA: TGTGCCAGCAGCTTGTACGGCAACACCATATATTTT. It codes for CASSLYGNTIYF.

The chain is built from TRBV29-1 and TRBJ2-3, with 8 bases identical to TRBD2. Trimming took 1 base from V and 3 from J; bases not matched to a gene: 3. Germline CDR1 reads SQVTM; CDR2 reads ANQGSEA. The CDR3 is 14 amino acids. The CDR3 coding sequence is TGCAGCGTTGAAGTGGGCGGGGGGACAGATACGCAGTATTTT. Protein product: CSVEVGGGTDTQYF.

The table lists this clone with a few counts. This chain connects TRBV29-1 to TRBJ1-1; weak D call: TRBD1 (5 bases). The germline V gene has CDR1 SQVTM and CDR2 ANQGSEA. This CDR3 spans 11 amino acids. Trimming removed 5 bases at V and 4 bases at J, with 8 bases between. CDR3 sequence: CSVQGATEAFF. CDR3 DNA: TGCAGCGTTCAGGGTGCCACTGAAGCTTTCTTT.

This clone was picked up a small number of times. This chain uses TRBV7-2 with TRBJ2-3, with unresolved D. This CDR3 has 14 amino acids. Trimming took 5 bases from V and 6 from J, leaving 15 bases between them. Looked up from germline, CDR1 is SGHTA and CDR2 is FQGNSA. The CDR3 is CASSPLTSVDTQYF. The DNA of the CDR3 is TGTGCCAGCAGCCCCCTAACCTCTGTTGATACGCAGTATTTT.

V gene TRBV11-2 combines with J gene TRBJ2-1, with 7 positions matching TRBD1. The CDR3 totals 15 residues. Germline-derived CDR1 and CDR2 are SGHAT and FQNNGV. V lost 3 bases and J lost 0; bases outside the gene matches: 2. In DNA form, the CDR3 reads TGTGCCAGCAGCTTTAACAGGGGCTCCTACAATGAGCAGTTCTTC. Translated, it gives CASSFNRGSYNEQFF.

The chain joins TRBV20-1 to TRBJ1-3; D is uncertain. Trimming stripped 4 bases from V and 2 bases from J, with 3 bases between. Germline V CDR1 and CDR2: DFQATT, SNEGSKA (reference sequence). The CDR3 has 11 residues. The CDR3 bases are TGCAGTGCTACGGCTGGAAACACCATATATTTT. Its translation is CSATAGNTIYF.

The V and J genes are TRBV19 and TRBJ2-5; TRBD2 agrees at 7 bases. The CDR3 consists of 14 residues. Germline V gene lookup returns CDR1 LNHDA and CDR2 SQIVND (reference sequence). With V trimmed by 4 bases and J by 5 bases, 7 bases remained unmatched. The CDR3 coding sequence is TGTGCCAGTAGTAGATGGGGGGGACCTGAGACCCAGTACTTC. It specifies CASSRWGGPETQYF.

This clone was detected a few times. The chain links TRBV2 to TRBJ1-2, with 7 bases aligning to TRBD1. The CDR3 has 13 residues. Trimming cost V 6 bases and J 7 bases; bases outside gene matches: 8. The germline gives CDR1 SNHLY, CDR2 FYNNEI. The CDR3 loop is CASRPGQAGGYTF. In nucleotides, the CDR3 is TGTGCCAGCAGGCCCGGACAGGCGGGTGGCTACACCTTC. Full variable domain (remainder filled in from reference TRBV2 and TRBJ1-2): EPEVTQTPSHQVTQMGQEVILRCVPISNHLYFYWYRQILGQKVEFLVSFYNNEISEKSEIFDDQFSVERPDGSNFTLKIRSTKLEDSAMYFCASRPGQAGGYTFGSGTRLTVV.

This clone was counted once. The rearrangement joins TRBV27 to TRBJ1-4; D is uncertain. V dropped 5 bases and J dropped 7 bases, with 11 bases sitting between them. Germline V lookup: CDR1 MNHEY, CDR2 SMNVEV (reference sequence). This CDR3 comprises 13 residues. The CDR3 DNA reads as TGTGCCAGCAGTAACCGGGAGGGTGAAAAACTGTTTTTT. Translated, it gives CASSNREGEKLFF.

This clone was seen a few times. CDR3 protein: CASSRTAGRQETQYF. In nucleotides, the CDR3 is TGTGCCAGCAGCCGCACGGCAGGGCGACAAGAGACCCAGTACTTC. V is TRBV7-2 and J is TRBJ2-5, with D perhaps matching TRBD1 (5 bases). The germline V gene encodes CDR1 SGHTA and CDR2 FQGNSA. V was trimmed by 5 bases and J by 2 bases, leaving 15 bases between them. The CDR3 contains 15 residues.

This chain connects TRBV6-5 to TRBJ2-2; unclear D gene. The CDR3 spans 15 residues. Per the germline V gene, CDR1 is MNHEY and CDR2 is SVGAGI. Trimming left V 6 bases short and J 3 bases short, with 14 bases between. CDR3 DNA sequence: TGTGCCAGCAGGTTGGGTCCGAGGCACACCGGGGAGCTGTTTTTT. This gives the protein CASRLGPRHTGELFF.

The chain uses TRBV5-8 and TRBJ2-7; 14 positions agree with TRBD2. With 1 base clipped from V and 3 bases from J, the junction kept 6 bases outside the gene matches. The CDR3 spans 17 residues. Germline CDR1 reads SGHTS; CDR2 reads YDEGEE. The CDR3 sequence is CASSLWRTSGRSYEQYF. CDR3 in DNA: TGTGCCAGCAGCTTGTGGCGGACTAGCGGGAGGAGCTACGAGCAGTACTTC.

The chain couples TRBV6-6 to TRBJ1-6, with 9 bases fitting TRBD1. CDR1 is MNHNY, CDR2 SVGAGI, per germline (reference sequence). The trim removed 3 bases at V and 7 bases at J, leaving 4 bases unmatched. This CDR3 has 15 residues. The chain's CDR3 is CASSYRTGENSPLHF. The CDR3 DNA is TGTGCCAGCAGTTATCGGACAGGGGAGAATTCACCCCTCCACTTT.

The chain carries TRBV25-1 and TRBJ2-7; the D gene is possibly TRBD2 (5 bases). The CDR3 runs 13 residues. Trimming stripped 10 bases from V and 3 bases from J, with 16 bases between. Per germline, CDR1 MGHDK and CDR2 SYGVNS. CDR3 in amino acids: CATRSGTNYEQYF. CDR3 DNA: TGTGCCACCCGCAGCGGTACTAACTACGAGCAGTACTTC.

There are a few counts of this clone. The rearrangement uses TRBV4-1 and TRBJ1-2; TRBD1 matches at 9 bases. The trim removed 2 bases at V and 3 bases at J, leaving 4 bases unmatched. The CDR3 length is 15 residues. Germline V gene lookup returns CDR1 MGHRA and CDR2 YSYEKL. CDR3 region: CASSQRDRVDYGYTF. The CDR3 DNA reads TGCGCCAGCAGCCAACGGGACAGGGTCGACTATGGCTACACCTTC.

V usage is TRBV5-4 and J usage is TRBJ2-1; no clear D gene. The length of the CDR3 is 14 residues. V gave up 0 bases and J gave up 9 bases, with 13 bases separating them. The V gene's germline CDR1 is SGHNT and CDR2 YYREEE (reference sequence). Written as DNA, the CDR3 is TGTGCCAGCAGCTTGGGCCAATTGGAAGGTGAGCAGTTCTTC. Its translation: CASSLGQLEGEQFF.

The chain uses TRBV18 and TRBJ2-2, with 8 bases matching TRBD1. The CDR3 has 15 amino acids. With V trimmed by 3 bases and J by 3 bases, 3 bases remained unmatched. Looked up from germline, CDR1 is KGHSH and CDR2 is LQKENI. In DNA form, the CDR3 reads TGTGCCAGCTCACCGAACAGGGGGGACACCGGGGAGCTGTTTTTT. This translates into CASSPNRGDTGELFF.

V is TRBV10-3 and J is TRBJ2-7, with 16 bases fitting TRBD2. V was clipped by 4 bases and J by 4 bases; unmatched bases: 13. The CDR3 is 19 residues long. Germline V gives CDR1 ENHRY, CDR2 SYGVKD. CDR3 sequence: CAISVIPGTSGRAGYEQYF. The CDR3, as DNA: TGTGCCATCAGTGTGATACCCGGGACTAGCGGGAGGGCAGGGTACGAGCAGTACTTC.

This clone has only one observation. V and J are TRBV7-6 and TRBJ2-3; D is ambiguous. The CDR3 spans 15 residues. Trimming stripped 1 base from V and 1 base from J, with 9 bases between. The V gene's germline CDR1 is SGHVS and CDR2 FNYEAQ. The CDR3 DNA reads as TGTGCCAGCAGCTTAGGGACCACACGCACAGATACGCAGTATTTT. The encoded protein is CASSLGTTRTDTQYF.